A selection of T cell receptor beta chains follows, all from one sample in a study of shared clonotypes between healthy human individuals. Sequenced by immunoSEQ multiplex PCR; TCRdb stores in-frame clones only, minus some. The sample has 450,000 to 650,000 clones; around three quarters are singletons. The sequenced sample consisted of PBMCs. The receptors were sampled from a woman in her thirties or forties in good health. Some clones in this sample may be carry-over from other donors' samples. CDR3s include the opening cysteine and the closing phenylalanine or tryptophan. A D gene is named only where the DNA matches it firmly. Size is stated for part of the rows, as once, few or many counts, or as a class when the clone is expanded.

D | J | length | size | V | DNA | CDR3
NA | TRBJ2-2 | 13 | NA | TRBV11-2 | TGTGCCAGCAGCTTAGATCTGGTAGGGTTGCTGTTTTTT | CASSLDLVGLLFF
NA | TRBJ2-1 | 15 | NA | TRBV9 | TGTGCCAGCAGCGTTGGTAGGGGTTTCGTAAATGAGCAGTTCTTC | CASSVGRGFVNEQFF
NA | TRBJ2-7 | 14 | few | TRBV5-1 | TGCGCCAGCAGCTTGGAGGGCAGTAACTACGAGCAGTACTTC | CASSLEGSNYEQYF
NA | TRBJ2-7 | 14 | NA | TRBV11-2 | TGTGCCAGCAGCTCGACATCGTCCTCCTACGAGCAGTACTTC | CASSSTSSSYEQYF
NA | TRBJ1-3 | 16 | NA | TRBV11-3 | TGTGCCAGCAGCTTAGGACCGCACGACTCTGGAAACACCATATATTTT | CASSLGPHDSGNTIYF
NA | TRBJ2-3 | 15 | NA | TRBV29-1 | TGCAGCGCACCCGCAGGGGTTACTAGCACAGATACGCAGTATTTT | CSAPAGVTSTDTQYF
NA | TRBJ2-7 | 13 | many | TRBV15 | TGTGCCACCAGCAGAGTAGGGATTTACGAGCAGTACTTC | CATSRVGIYEQYF
NA | TRBJ1-1 | 13 | NA | TRBV7-2 | TGTGCCAGCAGGAGGAGGGGTCCTTCGCAAGCTTTCTTT | CASRRRGPSQAFF
TRBD2 | TRBJ2-3 | 16 | few | TRBV27 | TGTGCCAGCAGTCCGGGAGCGGGAGGGTCCACAGATACGCAGTATTTT | CASSPGAGGSTDTQYF
NA | TRBJ2-6 | 16 | NA | TRBV27 | TGTGCCAGCAGTCGCGATCCATACTCTGGGGCCAACGTCCTGACTTTC | CASSRDPYSGANVLTF
NA | TRBJ2-3 | 14 | NA | TRBV30 | TGTGCCTGGGCCGCGCAGGGCCTCACAGATACGCAGTATTTT | CAWAAQGLTDTQYF